The TCR beta chain under discussion was sequenced for a study of T cell clones after liver transplantation. V was pared by 3 bases and J by 1 base, with 12 bases between. This CDR3 is built from 15 residues. The germline CDR1 and CDR2 sequences are SGHVS and FQNEAQ. The table came from immunoSEQ multiplex PCR; TCRdb's copy has only in-frame clones and leaves some out. Of just over 9,000 clones listed, roughly 79% are singletons. Sequences were derived from CD8+ T cells from blood, sampled before liver transplant. The V gene is TRBV7-8, the J gene TRBJ1-1; a weak D match, TRBD1 (5 bases). The sequence was obtained from a human donor who received a liver transplant. This CDR3 is CASSFFPGRNTEAFF. In DNA, the CDR3 is TGTGCCAGCAGCTTTTTTCCAGGGAGGAACACTGAAGCTTTCTTT.